Listed here are 19 T cell receptor beta chains from one sample, sequenced in a study of shared clonotypes between healthy human individuals. Sequencing used immunoSEQ multiplex PCR; TCRdb keeps in-frame clones, though not all of them. The sample lists approximately 980,000 clones, over 75% occurring once. Sequenced: memory CD4+ T cells sorted from blood. Subset of the sample: CD45RA-negative fraction. The receptors shown here come from a man aged 18-30 years in good health.

The chain links TRBV2 to TRBJ2-2, with TRBD1 matching over 7 bases. This CDR3 has 15 amino acids. V lost 4 bases to trimming and J lost 0 bases; unmatched junction nucleotides: 2. Germline V CDR1 and CDR2: SNHLY, FYNNEI. The CDR3 loop is CASSVTGANTGELFF. CDR3 sequence (DNA): TGTGCCAGCAGTGTTACAGGGGCGAACACCGGGGAGCTGTTTTTT.

The V gene is TRBV5-4, the J gene TRBJ2-3, with 10 nucleotides matching TRBD1. The length of the CDR3 is 16 residues. V shed 0 bases and J 2 bases; nucleotides not matched to a gene: 3. Germline loops: CDR1 SGHNT, CDR2 YYREEE (reference sequence). The CDR3 spells CASSLVGQGFTDTQYF. The CDR3 region has the DNA TGTGCCAGCAGCTTGGTGGGACAGGGGTTCACAGATACGCAGTATTTT. Filled out from reference TRBV5-4 and TRBJ2-3, the complete variable domain reads ETGVTQSPTHLIKTRGQQVTLRCSSQSGHNTVSWYQQALGQGPQFIFQYYREEENGRGNFPPRFSGLQFPNYSSELNVNALELDDSALYLCASSLVGQGFTDTQYFGPGTRLTVL.

The chain recombines TRBV11-2 with TRBJ2-3; 7 bases agree with TRBD2. J gave up 4 bases and V 5 bases, and 9 bases lay outside the gene matches. Germline V gene data show CDR1 as SGHAT and CDR2 as FQNNGV. This CDR3 spans 15 amino acids. The CDR3 bases are TGTGCCAGCAGCCCCCAACTAGCGTCCTCAGATACGCAGTATTTT. Protein sequence: CASSPQLASSDTQYF.

The chain has TRBV5-1 and TRBJ2-7; D is unresolved. Germline values: CDR1 SGHRS, CDR2 YFSETQ. V was cut by 0 bases and J by 0 bases, with 10 bases left in between. There are 15 residues in the CDR3. CDR3 amino acids: CASSLGLGSSYEQYF. The DNA of the CDR3 is TGCGCCAGCAGCTTGGGTCTCGGAAGCTCCTACGAGCAGTACTTC.

The chain carries TRBV28 and TRBJ1-6, with D possibly being TRBD1 (5 bases). There are 16 residues in the CDR3. V was shortened by 0 bases and J by 4 bases, with 10 bases between the two germline ends. Germline V gives CDR1 MDHEN, CDR2 SYDVKM. The CDR3 DNA reads TGTGCCAGCAGTTTATGGCGGGACGGTTATAATTCACCCCTCCACTTT. This gives the protein CASSLWRDGYNSPLHF.

The genes are TRBV6-1 and TRBJ2-7; D is perhaps TRBD1 (6 bases). Trimming took 7 bases from V and 5 from J, leaving 15 bases between them. This CDR3 is built from 13 residues. CDR1 and CDR2 from the germline V gene are MNHNS and SASEGT. Here the CDR3 DNA reads TGTGCCAGCAACTGGGGGCCTCTAAACGAGCAGTACTTC. Protein: CASNWGPLNEQYF.

The chain links TRBV9 to TRBJ2-1; D gene ambiguous. Trimming removed 4 bases at V and 7 bases at J, with 18 bases between. This CDR3 comprises 15 residues. Germline CDR1 and CDR2: SGDLS and YYNGEE. As DNA, the CDR3 is TGTGCCAGCAGCTTAGGCTCCAGGTACGGGAATGAGCAGTTCTTC. Protein sequence: CASSLGSRYGNEQFF.

The V gene is TRBV5-8, the J gene TRBJ2-3; TRBD2 matches at 9 bases. The CDR3 runs to 15 residues. With 0 bases clipped from V and 4 bases from J, the junction kept 3 bases outside the gene matches. Germline-derived CDR1 and CDR2 are SGHTS and YDEGEE. In DNA form, the CDR3 reads TGTGCCAGCAGCTTGGGTCTAGCGGGGCCAGATACGCAGTATTTT. Its translation: CASSLGLAGPDTQYF.

The chain is built from TRBV5-1 and TRBJ2-1, with 8 bases fitting TRBD2. CDR3 length: 16 amino acids. J was trimmed by 0 bases and V by 6 bases; bases with no gene match: 8. Germline V gives CDR1 SGHRS, CDR2 YFSETQ. This CDR3 reads CASNNGGASSYNEQFF. CDR3 coding DNA: TGCGCCAGCAACAACGGGGGGGCATCCTCCTACAATGAGCAGTTCTTC.

The chain uses TRBV5-4 and TRBJ1-1, with a tentative D call TRBD1 (5 bases). Germline V gene lookup returns CDR1 SGHNT and CDR2 YYREEE (reference sequence). The CDR3 extends over 13 amino acids. Between the trimmed V and J ends, which lost 4 bases and 1 base, there was a span of 8 bases. The CDR3 nucleotides are TGTGCCAGCAGCGGGGCTCAGAACACTGAAGCTTTCTTT. It translates to CASSGAQNTEAFF. Full variable domain (rest looked up from reference TRBV5-4 and TRBJ1-1): ETGVTQSPTHLIKTRGQQVTLRCSSQSGHNTVSWYQQALGQGPQFIFQYYREEENGRGNFPPRFSGLQFPNYSSELNVNALELDDSALYLCASSGAQNTEAFFGQGTRLTVV.

The rearrangement joins TRBV2 to TRBJ2-2; 9 bases fit TRBD1. Germline-derived CDR1 and CDR2 are SNHLY and FYNNEI. Trimming removed 5 bases from V and 4 bases from J; junction bases left unmatched: 5. CDR3 length: 15 residues. The CDR3 loop reads CASSKDRGFTGELFF. The CDR3, as DNA: TGTGCCAGCAGTAAGGACAGGGGATTCACCGGGGAGCTGTTTTTT.

CDR3 in amino acids: CASSLDFPGSGTGDEQFF. CDR3 in DNA: TGTGCCAGCAGCTTAGATTTTCCGGGTAGCGGGACTGGGGATGAGCAGTTCTTC. The chain joins TRBV11-2 to TRBJ2-1; TRBD2 matches at 8 bases. Per the germline V gene, CDR1 is SGHAT and CDR2 is FQNNGV. The J segment lost 8 bases and the V segment lost 0 bases, leaving 15 bases of the junction unmatched. This CDR3 spans 18 amino acids. The full variable domain, its missing parts supplied by reference TRBV11-2 and TRBJ2-1, is EAGVAQSPRYKIIEKRQSVAFWCNPISGHATLYWYQQILGQGPKLLIQFQNNGVVDDSQLPKDRFSAERLKGVDSTLKIQPAKLEDSAVYLCASSLDFPGSGTGDEQFFGPGTRLTVL.

The chain uses TRBV23-1 and TRBJ2-1; D is unresolved. TRBV23-1 is reported as an ORF; its role is uncertain. The CDR3 spans 13 residues. Trimming pared 0 bases from V and 7 bases from J, leaving 7 bases between. The CDR3 is CASSQSVGNEQFF. The CDR3 DNA sequence: TGCGCCAGCAGTCAATCGGTGGGGAATGAGCAGTTCTTC.

This clone was seen many times. In DNA, the CDR3 is TGTGCCAGCACCTCTGGTTGGAATCAGCCCCAGCATTTT. Amino acid sequence: CASTSGWNQPQHF. The chain employs TRBV6-1 and TRBJ1-5; D not certain. V was trimmed by 7 bases and J by 4 bases, leaving 11 bases between them. This CDR3 is 13 amino acids long. CDR1 MNHNS and CDR2 SASEGT come from the germline V gene.

The rearrangement uses TRBV2 and TRBJ2-2; 8 bases agree with TRBD1. The germline gives CDR1 SNHLY, CDR2 FYNNEI. The CDR3 is 14 residues long. The V gene end was trimmed by 7 bases and the J gene end by 4 bases; junction bases not matched to a gene: 5. CDR3 residues: CASKPTGATGELFF. CDR3 DNA sequence: TGTGCCAGCAAACCGACAGGGGCCACCGGGGAGCTGTTTTTT. Full variable domain (remainder filled in from reference TRBV2 and TRBJ2-2): EPEVTQTPSHQVTQMGQEVILRCVPISNHLYFYWYRQILGQKVEFLVSFYNNEISEKSEIFDDQFSVERPDGSNFTLKIRSTKLEDSAMYFCASKPTGATGELFFGEGSRLTVL.

This clone was seen only once. This chain links TRBV6-1 with TRBJ1-4; perhaps TRBD1 as D (6 bases). This CDR3 has 15 residues. CDR1 MNHNS and CDR2 SASEGT come from the germline V gene. Trimming stripped 3 bases from V and 7 bases from J, with 15 bases between. CDR3 DNA: TGTGCCAGCAGTGATTTGACAGGAGGGGGTGAAAAACTGTTTTTT. Translating gives CASSDLTGGGEKLFF.

The genes are TRBV2 and TRBJ2-1, with TRBD2 as a possible D gene (5 bases). V was cut by 7 bases and J by 0 bases, with 13 bases left in between. The CDR3 loop spans 15 amino acids. The germline V gene has CDR1 SNHLY and CDR2 FYNNEI. This CDR3 reads CASTQADFSYNEQFF. The CDR3 bases are TGTGCCAGCACGCAGGCGGACTTCTCCTACAATGAGCAGTTCTTC.

The chain uses TRBV27 and TRBJ2-3; D is possibly TRBD1 or TRBD2 (5 bases each). The V end was cut by 0 bases, the J end by 0 bases, with 13 bases between. The CDR3 consists of 17 residues. Germline CDR1 reads MNHEY; CDR2 reads SMNVEV (reference sequence). The CDR3, as DNA: TGTGCCAGCAGTTTATCTGGGGGACGTACTAGCACAGATACGCAGTATTTT. This sequence encodes CASSLSGGRTSTDTQYF.

The chain carries TRBV5-1 and TRBJ2-5; D remains unclear. CDR3 length: 13 amino acids. V dropped 5 bases and J dropped 5 bases, with 13 bases sitting between them. Germline-derived CDR1 and CDR2 are SGHRS and YFSETQ. Written as DNA, the CDR3 is TGCGCCAGCAGTTGGTCTTTAGTGGAGACCCAGTACTTC. Protein product: CASSWSLVETQYF.